This record looks at one T cell receptor (beta chain) sequence and its context. TCRdb redid the calling of the 5' RACE reads with MiXCR, one entry per CDR3 protein. The sample holds nearly 95,000 distinct CDR3 sequences, over 15% seen once. This record belongs to a study of early T cells in non-severe SARS-CoV-2 infection. Deletions cut 4 bases from V and 10 bases from J, with 15 bases between. The CDR3 sequence is 13 residues long. Germline CDR1 is SGHRS and CDR2 is YFSETQ. V is TRBV5-1 and J is TRBJ2-1; D might be TRBD1 (5 bases). This clonotype originated in an adult who was a healthcare worker with PCR-confirmed SARS-CoV-2 infection or an uninfected control (not recorded which). The sequencing used whole blood, collected at baseline. CDR3 bases: TGCGCCAGCAGCGAGGCGGACATTGGCGAGCAGTTCTTC. Translation: CASSEADIGEQFF.